This TCR beta chain was documented in a study of HIV-infected patients and healthy controls. The CDR3 is 12 amino acids. Trimming took 0 bases from V and 4 from J, leaving 3 bases between them. Germline V gene lookup returns CDR1 KGHSH and CDR2 LQKENI. TCRdb processed the 5' RACE reads anew with MiXCR; each CDR3 protein has one entry. The sample contains around 58,000 distinct CDR3 sequences, approximately 21% of which appear only once. The chain combines TRBV18 with TRBJ2-5; no clear D. This receptor was taken from a human donor in good health. Specimen: CD4+ T cells from blood. CDR3 sequence: CASSPPAETQYF. DNA for the CDR3: TGTGCCAGCTCACCACCGGCAGAGACCCAGTACTTC.